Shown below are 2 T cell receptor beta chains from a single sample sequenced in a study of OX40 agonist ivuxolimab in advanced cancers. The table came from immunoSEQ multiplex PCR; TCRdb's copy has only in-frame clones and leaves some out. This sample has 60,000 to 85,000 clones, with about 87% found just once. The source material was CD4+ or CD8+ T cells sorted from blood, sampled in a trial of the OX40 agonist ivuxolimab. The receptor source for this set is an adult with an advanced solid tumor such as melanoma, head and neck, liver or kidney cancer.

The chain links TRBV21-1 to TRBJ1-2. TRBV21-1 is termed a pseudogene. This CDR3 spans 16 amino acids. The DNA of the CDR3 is TGTGCCAGCAGCAAAGTTCAACCCCCGTGCGGCTATGGCTACACCTTC. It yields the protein CASSKVQPPCGYGYTF.

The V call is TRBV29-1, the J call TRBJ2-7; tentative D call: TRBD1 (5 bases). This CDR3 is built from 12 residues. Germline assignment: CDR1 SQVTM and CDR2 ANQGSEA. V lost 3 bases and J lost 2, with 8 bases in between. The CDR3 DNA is TGCAGCGTTGAGGGGCGGACCTACGAGCAGTACTTC. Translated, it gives CSVEGRTYEQYF.